The table lists the clone carrying this T cell receptor (beta chain) with many counts. The antigen is unknown. Exclusion criteria comprised uncontrolled infection, other autoimmune disease, pregnancy or lactation. The data originate from a study of T cells in Graves' hyperthyroidism and ophthalmopathy. Regarding the study as a whole: In validation, the model predicted ophthalmopathy. These predictions came a median roughly 6 months before onset. Expanded thyroid clonotypes (above 0.001) were mostly also found in blood.

RNA transcripts yielded amplified TCR beta CDR3 regions. First-round RT-PCR with HTBI primers amplified the TCR CDR3 region. Each CDR3 protein is one row after TCRdb ran MiXCR on the multiplex PCR reads. The top ten clones hold about 14% of a sample with some 250,000 distinct CDR3 sequences, about 14% of them seen once. CDR1 and CDR2 (germline): SEHNR, FQNEAQ (reference sequence). V was trimmed by 5 bases and J by 5 bases, leaving 16 bases between them. The CDR3 runs 14 residues. The chain couples TRBV7-9 to TRBJ2-7; D uncertain. The specimen sequenced was blood. The clonotype was recovered from a woman aged 40 to 49 with Graves' hyperthyroidism that later progressed to Graves' ophthalmopathy. DNA for the CDR3: TGTGCCAGCAGCACTGGTATGGACGTCCACGAGCAGTACTTC. Its protein product is CASSTGMDVHEQYF.